This T cell receptor (beta chain) was obtained from a study of regulatory T cells in long-lasting Graves disease. This clonotype was seen more than once but under ten times. The DNA is omitted, as the CDR3 cannot be located on it reliably, and the CDR3 follows TCRdb's listing. As to time point: newly diagnosed GD, antithyroid drugs for less than 3 months. The authors made the TCR library using RNA they extracted from PBMCs. Building the TCR beta libraries relied on iRepertoire HTBI primers, and CDR3 regions underwent Arm-PCR. MiXCR, run by TCRdb on the multiplex PCR reads, gives a single entry per CDR3 protein. The data show roughly 350,000 distinct CDR3 sequences, 16% seen once. The sample was also linked to a second study, of T cells in Graves' hyperthyroidism and ophthalmopathy.

Sequences were derived from peripheral blood mononuclear cells (PBMCs), sampled at new diagnosis, from a patient treated with antithyroid drugs. The TCR was taken from a middle-aged man with Graves disease.

The CDR3 reads CASSFGAGSRVEYF. The genes are TRBV27 and TRBJ2-7; TRBD1, as called in the table, went unchecked against the DNA. Ends included, the CDR3 has 14 residues. Per the germline V gene, CDR1 is MNHEY and CDR2 is SMNVEV (reference sequence).